One and the same sample provided the 26 T cell receptor beta chains below, sequenced in a study of blood T cell repertoires in COVID-19 (dated by TCRdb to about 2020). The protocol used for the library was the immunoSEQ multiplex PCR assay. TCRdb re-hosts the immuneACCESS table, in-frame sequences only. Its copies lack some clones; in the studies checked, an unresolved V gene accounts for under half of them, and the cause for the rest is not known. The sample table records over 20,000 clones; about nine tenths of these occur just once. Clones ranked in the top ten supply less than 5% of the sample. Sequencing was carried out using peripheral blood. The receptors stem from a man aged 45-65 years with active COVID-19.

The J gene is TRBJ2-1, the V gene TRBV5-5; D call uncertain. In germline, CDR1 is SGHKS, CDR2 YYEKEE (reference sequence). The CDR3 totals 14 residues. V lost 4 bases to trimming and J lost 6 bases, with 14 bases between them. CDR3 residues: CASSLSGSGNEQFF. The CDR3 coding sequence is TGTGCCAGCAGCCTCTCCGGATCGGGCAATGAGCAGTTCTTC.

The chain has TRBV29-1 and TRBJ1-1; TRBD1 is a possible D gene (6 bases). Deletions cut 7 bases from V and 4 bases from J, with 16 bases between. This CDR3 region has 13 residues. Per the germline V gene, CDR1 is SQVTM and CDR2 is ANQGSEA. Here the CDR3 reads CSADSGGATEAFF. CDR3 bases: TGCAGCGCTGACTCTGGGGGGGCCACTGAAGCTTTCTTT.

The gene calls are TRBV5-1 and TRBJ2-7; 7 positions match TRBD1. The CDR3 is 14 amino acids. CDR1 is SGHRS, CDR2 YFSETQ, per germline. The junction had 8 bases not matched to a gene; V was cut back by 3 bases and J by 5 bases. The CDR3 region has the DNA TGCGCCAGCAGCTACCGACAGGGCCCAGACGAGCAGTACTTC. It translates to CASSYRQGPDEQYF.

The V and J genes are TRBV30 and TRBJ1-5; 7 bases map to TRBD1. The CDR3 extends over 13 amino acids. Germline V gene sequence: CDR1 GTSNPN, CDR2 SVGIG (reference sequence). With 0 bases clipped from V and 6 bases from J, the junction kept 2 bases outside the gene matches. CDR3 sequence: CAWSVQGFQPQHF. The CDR3 DNA sequence: TGTGCCTGGAGTGTACAGGGGTTTCAGCCCCAGCATTTT.

The genes are TRBV5-5 and TRBJ1-4; 7 bases match TRBD1. The CDR3 is 15 amino acids. The germline gives CDR1 SGHKS, CDR2 YYEKEE (reference sequence). V trimming: 0 bases; J trimming: 9 bases; junction bases outside the gene matches: 8. CDR3 nucleotide sequence: TGTGCCAGCAGCTTGGATGGGGGACAGAAGAAAAAACTGTTTTTT. Amino acid sequence: CASSLDGGQKKKLFF. Supplemented by reference TRBV5-5 and TRBJ1-4, the full variable domain reads DAGVTQSPTHLIKTRGQQVTLRCSPISGHKSVSWYQQVLGQGPQFIFQYYEKEERGRGNFPDRFSARQFPNYSSELNVNALLLGDSALYLCASSLDGGQKKKLFFGSGTQLSVL.

The chain is built from TRBV15 and TRBJ2-1; 8 bases fit TRBD1. The CDR3 runs to 16 residues. Trimming removed 5 bases from V and 2 bases from J; junction bases left unmatched: 8. Germline V gives CDR1 LNHNV, CDR2 YYDKDF (reference sequence). This CDR3 is CATSPRDRGTYNEQFF. DNA of the CDR3: TGTGCCACCAGCCCCAGAGACAGGGGCACCTACAATGAGCAGTTCTTC.

The CDR3 region has the DNA TGCAGCGTTGGGAAGGGAGTGGGCTTCTCCTACGAGCAGTACTTC. Encoded protein: CSVGKGVGFSYEQYF. The chain has TRBV29-1 and TRBJ2-7; D is perhaps TRBD2 (5 bases). Germline assignment: CDR1 SQVTM and CDR2 ANQGSEA. The CDR3 extends over 15 amino acids. The V end was cut by 4 bases, the J end by 0 bases, with 16 bases between.

This clone occurred once. V is TRBV5-1 and J is TRBJ1-3; D remains ambiguous. The CDR3 covers 14 residues. Germline V lookup: CDR1 SGHRS, CDR2 YFSETQ. Trimming removed 0 bases at V and 1 base at J, with 5 bases between. DNA of the CDR3: TGCGCCAGCAGCTTGGATCATTCTGGAAACACCATATATTTT. This sequence encodes CASSLDHSGNTIYF.

The V and J genes are TRBV2 and TRBJ2-5; D uncertain. The CDR3 runs to 14 residues. From germline, CDR1 is SNHLY and CDR2 FYNNEI. Trimming removed 1 base at V and 2 bases at J, with 8 bases between. The CDR3 sequence: CASSEGSAQETQYF. The CDR3 DNA sequence: TGTGCCAGCAGTGAAGGGTCAGCGCAAGAGACCCAGTACTTC.

This clone occurred once. The chain couples TRBV12-3 or TRBV12-4 to TRBJ1-4, with D maybe TRBD1 (6 bases). This CDR3 contains 13 residues. Trimming removed 6 bases from V and 7 bases from J, with 12 bases in between. The CDR3 DNA sequence: TGTGCCAGCAGACGGGGGGCAGGTGAAAAACTGTTTTTT. The encoded protein is CASRRGAGEKLFF.

The chain has TRBV12-5 and TRBJ2-3; possible D gene TRBD1, 6 bases. Trimming removed 6 bases at V and 2 bases at J, with 12 bases between. The V gene's germline CDR1 is LGHNT and CDR2 FRNRAP. This CDR3 has 14 residues. CDR3 bases: TGTGCTAGTGGCAGGGGCGAGGCCACAGATACGCAGTATTTT. Translating gives CASGRGEATDTQYF.

The J gene is TRBJ1-4, the V gene TRBV19, with D hard to call. Trimming took off 0 bases at V and 0 bases at J, with 5 bases between the two ends. CDR1 and CDR2 from the germline V gene are LNHDA and SQIVND (reference sequence). The CDR3 runs to 15 residues. In nucleotides, the CDR3 is TGTGCCAGTAGTATAGATAGCGCAACTAATGAAAAACTGTTTTTT. Protein product: CASSIDSATNEKLFF.

V gene TRBV9 combines with J gene TRBJ2-3, with 11 positions matching TRBD2. Germline-derived CDR1 and CDR2 are SGDLS and YYNGEE. After removal of 4 bases from V and 2 bases from J, the junction contained 6 bases not matched to a gene. The CDR3 length is 16 residues. DNA for the CDR3: TGTGCCAGCAGCCCTTCACTAGCGGGAGCCACAGATACGCAGTATTTT. Translation: CASSPSLAGATDTQYF.

This chain connects TRBV29-1 to TRBJ2-3; 8 bases fit TRBD2. Germline V gene sequence: CDR1 SQVTM, CDR2 ANQGSEA. The CDR3 sequence is 14 residues long. V lost 4 bases and J lost 6; bases outside the gene matches: 9. The CDR3 DNA follows: TGCAGCGTTGCTCAGGCGGGGGGAGGGGATACGCAGTATTTT. Its protein is CSVAQAGGGDTQYF.

V usage is TRBV4-1 and J usage is TRBJ2-1; 9 positions match TRBD2. The V gene's germline CDR1 is MGHRA and CDR2 YSYEKL. The length of the CDR3 is 16 residues. After removal of 3 bases from V and 5 bases from J, the junction contained 8 bases not matched to a gene. The CDR3 protein is CASSQGRGGLHNEQFF. The DNA for the CDR3 is TGCGCCAGCAGCCAGGGGCGGGGGGGCTTGCACAATGAGCAGTTCTTC.

The CDR3 loop is CASSIDLDRVHEQFF. The CDR3 DNA reads TGTGCCAGTAGTATAGATCTGGACAGGGTCCATGAGCAGTTCTTC. The chain carries TRBV19 and TRBJ2-1; 8 positions agree with TRBD1. This CDR3 has 15 amino acids. Germline V gene lookup returns CDR1 LNHDA and CDR2 SQIVND (reference sequence). The V and J ends lost 0 bases and 8 bases, in that order; junction bases with no gene match: 6.

This clone was observed a handful of times. The chain employs TRBV9 and TRBJ1-6, with a weak D call TRBD1 (5 bases). V was trimmed by 4 bases and J by 11 bases, leaving 16 bases between them. The CDR3 is 14 residues long. CDR1 SGDLS and CDR2 YYNGEE come from the germline V gene. The CDR3 region is CASSQTKDKTPLHF. For the CDR3, the DNA is TGTGCCAGCAGCCAGACCAAGGACAAGACACCCCTCCACTTT.

The CDR3 bases are TGTGCCAGCAGCCCCCTAGCGGGGTTCTCCTACGAGCAGTACTTC. Translated: CASSPLAGFSYEQYF. V gene TRBV9 combines with J gene TRBJ2-7; 9 bases match TRBD2. Germline V gene lookup returns CDR1 SGDLS and CDR2 YYNGEE. CDR3 length equals 15 residues. The J segment lost 0 bases and the V segment lost 4 bases, leaving 5 bases of the junction unmatched.

V usage is TRBV6-2 or TRBV6-3 and J usage is TRBJ2-5, with 9 bases identical to TRBD1. V gave up 6 bases and J gave up 5 bases; unmatched junction bases: 10. CDR3 length: 15 residues. The germline V gene has CDR1 MNHEY and CDR2 SVGEGT. Written as DNA, the CDR3 is TGTGCCAGCAGCACCATGGACAGGGGAGGGGAGACCCAGTACTTC. This sequence encodes CASSTMDRGGETQYF.

The chain joins TRBV7-2 to TRBJ2-5; TRBD2 matches at 7 bases. The germline V gene has CDR1 SGHTA and CDR2 FQGNSA. J was trimmed by 3 bases and V by 3 bases; bases with no gene match: 4. CDR3 size: 14 residues. Here the CDR3 DNA reads TGTGCCAGCAGCTTGATGACTAGCAAAGAGACCCAGTACTTC. Protein sequence: CASSLMTSKETQYF.

V usage is TRBV7-7 and J usage is TRBJ2-1; 12 positions agree with TRBD2. The germline V gene has CDR1 SSHAT and CDR2 FNYEAQ (reference sequence). The trim removed 4 bases at V and 15 bases at J, leaving 4 bases unmatched. The CDR3 totals 12 residues. The CDR3 reads CASSSSGGAMFF. CDR3 sequence (DNA): TGTGCCAGCAGCTCTAGCGGGGGGGCTATGTTCTTC.

The J gene is TRBJ2-2, the V gene TRBV5-1; TRBD1 matches 7 bases. The CDR3 length is 15 residues. V gave up 4 bases and J gave up 8 bases; unmatched junction bases: 11. The germline gives CDR1 SGHRS, CDR2 YFSETQ. The CDR3 region is CASSPEQGLVGELFF. The CDR3 DNA is TGCGCCAGCAGCCCCGAACAGGGGCTGGTTGGGGAGCTGTTTTTT.

The CDR3 loop reads CSASNTAGVETQYF. The CDR3 region has the DNA TGCAGTGCTAGTAACACCGCCGGGGTAGAGACCCAGTACTTC. The chain uses TRBV20-1 and TRBJ2-5, with D possibly matching TRBD2 (5 bases). Germline V gives CDR1 DFQATT, CDR2 SNEGSKA (reference sequence). There are 14 residues in the CDR3. V gave up 3 bases and J gave up 4 bases, with 15 bases separating them.

A remark on this clone: The CDR3 carries no conserved terminal phenylalanine or tryptophan, so it likely arises from a read error. No DNA is shown, since the ends of the CDR3 on it are uncertain; the CDR3 is the one TCRdb lists. The rearrangement uses TRBV19 and TRBJ1-1; the DNA was not compared with TRBD1, the D call given in the table. CDR1 is LNHDA and CDR2 is SQIVND in the germline V gene (reference sequence). The length of the CDR3 is 13 amino acids, counting both ends. The CDR3 loop is CASSMLVRGTAWR.

The chain uses TRBV19 and TRBJ1-1; D gene ambiguous. The V end lost 2 bases, the J end lost 2 bases, and 6 bases lay between the germline ends. The germline V gene encodes CDR1 LNHDA and CDR2 SQIVND (reference sequence). This CDR3 comprises 13 residues. CDR3 loop: CASSISGNTEAFF. CDR3 bases: TGTGCCAGTAGTATATCGGGTAACACTGAAGCTTTCTTT.

V gene TRBV7-9 combines with J gene TRBJ2-5; TRBD1 matches 10 bases. V was pared by 5 bases and J by 9 bases, with 12 bases of the junction left unmatched. Germline CDR1 is SEHNR and CDR2 is FQNEAQ (reference sequence). The CDR3 totals 15 residues. As DNA, the CDR3 is TGTGCCAGCAGCGCATCGGGACAGGGGAGTCCAGCCCAGTACTTC. Its translation is CASSASGQGSPAQYF.